These T cell receptor beta chains were read from a single sample in a study of early T cells in non-severe SARS-CoV-2 infection. Each CDR3 protein gets one entry after TCRdb re-called the 5' RACE reads with MiXCR. This sample yields about 40,000 distinct CDR3 sequences, of which around 4.5% are seen a single time; about 5% belongs to the top ten. What was sequenced was whole blood. These receptors were taken from an adult who was a healthcare worker with PCR-confirmed SARS-CoV-2 infection or an uninfected control (not recorded which). Each CDR3 is given with its conserved first and last residue. The D gene is left open where the match is weak. Expanded clones are given a class, and other clones once, few, many or no size at all.

size: many; V: TRBV12-3/TRBV12-4; D: .; J: TRBJ2-5; DNA: TGTGCCAGCAGTTTGAATGAAGGGGAGACCCAGTACTTC; CDR3: CASSLNEGETQYF
size: few; V: TRBV7-2; D: .; J: TRBJ1-1; DNA: TGTGCCAGCAGCCAGGAGACAGAGAACACTGAAGCTTTCTTT; CDR3: CASSQETENTEAFF
size: few; V: TRBV2; D: TRBD1; J: TRBJ2-7; DNA: TGTGCCAGCGGTAAGGGACAGGGGGTCCACGAGCAGTACTTC; CDR3: CASGKGQGVHEQYF
size: few; V: TRBV10-2; D: .; J: TRBJ2-3; DNA: TGCGCCAGCAGTGATTTGGCTATGACAGATACGCAGTATTTT; CDR3: CASSDLAMTDTQYF
size: many; V: TRBV11-2; D: .; J: TRBJ2-1; DNA: TGTGCCAGCAGCTCTGGACTCTTGGAGCAGTTCTTC; CDR3: CASSSGLLEQFF
size: many; V: TRBV20-1; D: .; J: TRBJ1-1; DNA: TGCAGTGCTAGAGATCGAAGGGCAGGGGACACTGAAGCTTTCTTT; CDR3: CSARDRRAGDTEAFF
size: .; V: TRBV12-3/TRBV12-4; D: TRBD2; J: TRBJ2-2; DNA: TGTGCCAGCACTAGCGGGGAGCTGGAGCTGTTTTTT; CDR3: CASTSGELELFF
size: many; V: TRBV13; D: .; J: TRBJ1-4; DNA: TGTGCCAGCAGCTCCCAGACGGGGGCGAATGAAAAACTGTTTTTT; CDR3: CASSSQTGANEKLFF
size: .; V: TRBV7-2; D: .; J: TRBJ1-5; DNA: TGTGCCAGCAGCTTAAACCCGGGCGGTCAGCCCCAGCATTTT; CDR3: CASSLNPGGQPQHF
size: .; V: TRBV2; D: .; J: TRBJ2-6; DNA: TGTGCCAGCACTCCTCATCGACAGGCCGGGGCCAACGTCCTGACTTTC; CDR3: CASTPHRQAGANVLTF
size: many; V: TRBV27; D: TRBD2; J: TRBJ2-7; DNA: TGTGCCAGCAGTCAACTAGCGGGGGGCCACGAGCAGTACTTC; CDR3: CASSQLAGGHEQYF
size: many; V: TRBV2; D: .; J: TRBJ1-6; DNA: TGTGCCAGCGGGCGCAGCAGTCGGGGTTCACCCCTCCACTTT; CDR3: CASGRSSRGSPLHF
size: .; V: TRBV27; D: .; J: TRBJ2-3; DNA: TGTGCCAGCAGTTTATTTTTCCCGCCAGATACGCAGTATTTT; CDR3: CASSLFFPPDTQYF
size: many; V: TRBV12-3/TRBV12-4; D: .; J: TRBJ2-7; DNA: TGTGCCAGCAGCTCGGCAGGGTCCTACGAGCAGTACTTC; CDR3: CASSSAGSYEQYF
size: .; V: TRBV28; D: TRBD1; J: TRBJ2-3; DNA: TGTGCCAGCAGTAACAGGGGTGGAGATACGCAGTATTTT; CDR3: CASSNRGGDTQYF
size: many; V: TRBV7-2; D: .; J: TRBJ1-1; DNA: TGTGCCAGCAGCTTCTCCGTGAACACTGAAGCTTTCTTT; CDR3: CASSFSVNTEAFF
size: few; V: TRBV29-1; D: TRBD2; J: TRBJ2-5; DNA: TGCAGCGTTAAACAGCGGGAAGAGTATGAGACCCAGTACTTC; CDR3: CSVKQREEYETQYF
size: few; V: TRBV5-4; D: .; J: TRBJ2-3; DNA: TGTGCCAGCAGCTTGGGGGGAAAGAAGGATACGCAGTATTTT; CDR3: CASSLGGKKDTQYF
size: .; V: TRBV5-1; D: TRBD1; J: TRBJ2-3; DNA: TGCGCCAGCAGCTTCACAGGGGGCAGTTTTGGTACGCAGTATTTT; CDR3: CASSFTGGSFGTQYF
size: few; V: TRBV5-1; D: .; J: TRBJ2-5; DNA: TGCGCCAGCAGCCCGGGACAAGCCCAAGAGACCCAGTACTTC; CDR3: CASSPGQAQETQYF